These 26 T cell receptor beta chains were all obtained from the same sample, sequenced in a study of T cell responses to AZD1222 COVID-19 vaccine. The table came from immunoSEQ multiplex PCR; TCRdb's copy has only in-frame clones and leaves some out. The sample holds some 120,000 clones; roughly 90% are singletons and the top ten take about 7.5%. This sample comprised peripheral blood, obtained 28 days after the second AZD1222 dose. These receptors originate from an adult who received the AZD1222 COVID-19 vaccine.

This chain joins TRBV5-5 and TRBJ1-1; D is uncertain. Germline V lookup: CDR1 SGHKS, CDR2 YYEKEE (reference sequence). V lost 0 bases to trimming and J lost 6 bases, with 3 bases between them. CDR3 size: 11 residues. The CDR3: CASSLGAEAFF. The CDR3 DNA reads TGTGCCAGCAGCTTGGGGGCTGAAGCTTTCTTT. The variable domain in full, completed from reference TRBV5-5 and TRBJ1-1, reads DAGVTQSPTHLIKTRGQQVTLRCSPISGHKSVSWYQQVLGQGPQFIFQYYEKEERGRGNFPDRFSARQFPNYSSELNVNALLLGDSALYLCASSLGAEAFFGQGTRLTVV.

J is TRBJ2-7 and V is TRBV27, with a possible D match to TRBD1 (5 bases). This CDR3 spans 15 amino acids. Germline V gives CDR1 MNHEY, CDR2 SMNVEV (reference sequence). Trimming removed 4 bases from V and 0 bases from J, with 13 bases in between. Here the CDR3 DNA reads TGTGCCAGCAGTTCGCCAGGACAAAACTCCTACGAGCAGTACTTC. The encoded protein is CASSSPGQNSYEQYF.

The chain employs TRBV6-5 and TRBJ2-7, with D perhaps TRBD1 (5 bases). The length of the CDR3 is 13 residues. Trimming took off 7 bases at V and 2 bases at J, with 12 bases between the two ends. Germline V gene data show CDR1 as MNHEY and CDR2 as SVGAGI. The CDR3 spells CASIQGTPYEQYF. The CDR3, as DNA: TGTGCCAGCATTCAGGGTACCCCCTACGAGCAGTACTTC.

The sample holds one count of this clone. The chain is built from TRBV24-1 and TRBJ2-1; 9 bases agree with TRBD1. Germline V gene sequence: CDR1 KGHDR, CDR2 SFDVKD. This CDR3 contains 15 residues. V lost 6 bases, J lost 4 bases, and 6 bases stayed unmatched. DNA for the CDR3: TGTGCCACCAGTCCCGGACAGGGGCCTTACAATGAGCAGTTCTTC. Translating gives CATSPGQGPYNEQFF.

On this clone: At one boundary the junction diverges from the germline segment, which might be a read error. J is TRBJ2-1 and V is TRBV7-7, with D possibly matching TRBD1 (7 bases). CDR1 is SSHAT and CDR2 is FNYEAQ in the germline V gene (reference sequence). The CDR3 spans 14 residues. This chain's CDR3 is CASSSGGRGSEQFF. CDR3 nucleotide sequence: TGTGCTAGCAGCTCAGGGGGGAGAGGCAGTGAGCAGTTCTTC. Filled out from reference TRBV7-7 and TRBJ2-1, the complete variable domain reads GAGVSQSPRYKVTKRGQDVTLRCDPISSHATLYWYQQALGQGPEFLTYFNYEAQPDKSGLPSDRFSAERPEGSISTLTIQRTEQRDSAMYRCASSSGGRGSEQFFGPGTRLTVL.

The chain links TRBV27 to TRBJ1-2, with D possibly being TRBD1 (6 bases). This CDR3 contains 14 residues. From germline, CDR1 is MNHEY and CDR2 SMNVEV (reference sequence). Trimming pared 4 bases from V and 6 bases from J, leaving 15 bases between. CDR3: CASSWGGGSDGYTF. Here the CDR3 DNA reads TGTGCCAGCAGTTGGGGAGGGGGATCGGATGGCTACACCTTC.

V usage is TRBV19 and J usage is TRBJ2-2; no definite D call. The CDR3 spans 15 residues. In germline, CDR1 is LNHDA, CDR2 SQIVND (reference sequence). Trimming stripped 9 bases from V and 1 base from J, with 15 bases between. CDR3 sequence (DNA): TGTGCCAGCTCAACCTATAACCTGAACACCGGGGAGCTGTTTTTT. Residues: CASSTYNLNTGELFF.

The V and J genes are TRBV2 and TRBJ2-2; possible D gene TRBD1, 6 bases. Trimming cost V 5 bases and J 2 bases, with 21 bases left between them. Germline loops: CDR1 SNHLY, CDR2 FYNNEI. This CDR3 has 18 residues. DNA of the CDR3: TGTGCCAGCAGTTACAGTCCGGACAGCGAAGTCAACACCGGGGAGCTGTTTTTT. Amino acid sequence: CASSYSPDSEVNTGELFF. The complete variable domain, with remaining parts taken from reference TRBV2 and TRBJ2-2, reads EPEVTQTPSHQVTQMGQEVILRCVPISNHLYFYWYRQILGQKVEFLVSFYNNEISEKSEIFDDQFSVERPDGSNFTLKIRSTKLEDSAMYFCASSYSPDSEVNTGELFFGEGSRLTVL.

J is TRBJ2-7 and V is TRBV28; D is uncertain. Germline V gene data show CDR1 as MDHEN and CDR2 as SYDVKM. This CDR3 contains 16 residues. V dropped 2 bases and J dropped 3 bases, with 17 bases sitting between them. CDR3 loop: CASSLPLEQSFYEQYF. The CDR3 DNA sequence: TGTGCCAGCAGTTTACCCCTCGAACAGAGTTTCTACGAGCAGTACTTC.

The chain links TRBV10-3 to TRBJ1-1; unclear D gene. Germline V gene lookup returns CDR1 ENHRY and CDR2 SYGVKD. V gave up 6 bases and J gave up 0 bases, with 11 bases separating them. This CDR3 is built from 14 residues. CDR3 in amino acids: CAIRRTEMNTEAFF. CDR3 nucleotides: TGTGCCATCAGAAGGACGGAGATGAACACTGAAGCTTTCTTT.

V and J are TRBV3-1 (or the pseudogene TRBV3-2) and TRBJ2-1, with D perhaps matching TRBD2 (5 bases). This CDR3 is built from 18 residues. Trimming pared 1 base from V and 2 bases from J, leaving 18 bases between. Germline CDR1 is LGHDT and CDR2 is YNNKEL (reference sequence). DNA of the CDR3: TGTGCCAGCAGCCAAGCTGTGGCTAGCCCTAAGGCCTACAATGAGCAGTTCTTC. Translated: CASSQAVASPKAYNEQFF.

J is TRBJ2-4 and V is TRBV6-1; D remains ambiguous. The CDR3 runs 14 residues. Germline V gene lookup returns CDR1 MNHNS and CDR2 SASEGT. Trimming shortened V by 2 bases and J by 6 bases, and 11 bases separated the two germline ends. In nucleotides, the CDR3 is TGTGCCAGCAGTGAATTGGGCTCTAGAAACATTCAGTACTTC. Amino acids: CASSELGSRNIQYF.

The chain employs TRBV20-1 and TRBJ1-2; no clear D gene. CDR3 length equals 11 residues. Germline loops: CDR1 DFQATT, CDR2 SNEGSKA (reference sequence). With 8 bases removed from V and 7 bases from J, the gap between germline ends came to 14 bases. The CDR3 nucleotides read TGCAGTCCCCGTACGAGCTTTGGCTACACCTTC. It yields the protein CSPRTSFGYTF.

J is TRBJ1-5 and V is TRBV5-5, with 7 bases matching TRBD1. The germline gives CDR1 SGHKS, CDR2 YYEKEE (reference sequence). The J segment lost 7 bases and the V segment lost 5 bases, leaving 12 bases of the junction unmatched. The CDR3 is 15 residues long. CDR3 nucleotides: TGTGCCAGCAGTTATCTAGACAGGGCCGGACAGCCCCAGCATTTT. This translates into CASSYLDRAGQPQHF.

Notes on this clone: Other DNA sequences of this sample code for an identical CDR3. V usage is TRBV24-1 and J usage is TRBJ1-1, with a tentative D call TRBD1 (5 bases). CDR1 and CDR2 from the germline V gene are KGHDR and SFDVKD. The CDR3 totals 15 residues. V was trimmed by 2 bases and J by 0 bases, leaving 9 bases between them. The CDR3 DNA follows: TGTGCCACCAGTGATTCAAAGGGGATGAACACTGAAGCTTTCTTT. Its protein product is CATSDSKGMNTEAFF.

The CDR3 DNA is TGTGCCAGCCTAAGAAGTGGGGGACTCAATGAGCAGTTCTTC. It translates to CASLRSGGLNEQFF. The V call is TRBV2, the J call TRBJ2-1; weak D call: TRBD2 (6 bases). Trimming stripped 8 bases from V and 6 bases from J, with 17 bases between. The CDR3 runs to 14 residues. Per the germline V gene, CDR1 is SNHLY and CDR2 is FYNNEI.

The V gene is TRBV1, the J gene TRBJ2-1; TRBD2 reflects the table's D call only, with no check against the DNA. TRBV1 is classified as a pseudogene. CDR3 length: 14 residues. The CDR3 protein is CTSSPPGVDNEQFF. In DNA form, the CDR3 reads TGCACCAGCAGCCCCCCGGGAGTGGACAATGAGCAGTTCTTC.

The rearrangement joins TRBV6-1 to TRBJ1-3; a possible D gene is TRBD1 (5 bases). The CDR3 runs to 18 residues. V lost 3 bases, J lost 2 bases, and 20 bases lay in between. Per the germline V gene, CDR1 is MNHNS and CDR2 is SASEGT. The CDR3 nucleotides read TGTGCCAGCAGTGATTATGATAATGTTCAGGGAACTGGAAACACCATATATTTT. Its translation: CASSDYDNVQGTGNTIYF.

V usage is TRBV7-8 and J usage is TRBJ1-1; D is uncertain. Per the germline V gene, CDR1 is SGHVS and CDR2 is FQNEAQ. Between the trimmed V and J ends, which lost 5 bases and 3 bases, there was a span of 10 bases. This CDR3 is built from 13 residues. The CDR3 DNA is TGTGCCAGCAGCGCGACACGGGACACTGAAGCTTTCTTT. Protein product: CASSATRDTEAFF.

The J gene is TRBJ1-1, the V gene TRBV6-1; D might be TRBD1 (5 bases). The CDR3 spans 11 residues. Deletions cut 3 bases from V and 11 bases from J, with 10 bases between. The V gene's germline CDR1 is MNHNS and CDR2 SASEGT. The CDR3 region has the DNA TGTGCCAGCAGTGAGGGTCGACAGGCTTTCTTT. It codes for CASSEGRQAFF.

CDR3 in amino acids: CASSPLGQGMDEQYF. The CDR3 DNA reads TGTGCCAGCTCACCGTTGGGGCAGGGTATGGACGAGCAGTACTTC. This sequence joins TRBV18 and TRBJ2-7; the D gene is possibly TRBD1 (5 bases). V was trimmed by 3 bases and J by 5 bases, leaving 17 bases between them. Looked up from germline, CDR1 is KGHSH and CDR2 is LQKENI. This CDR3 has 15 amino acids.

The J gene is TRBJ1-3, the V gene TRBV19, with D perhaps TRBD1 (5 bases). The germline V and J ends were trimmed by 6 bases and 5 bases, with 8 bases remaining between them. CDR1 LNHDA and CDR2 SQIVND come from the germline V gene (reference sequence). The CDR3 consists of 12 residues. In DNA form, the CDR3 reads TGTGCCAGTAGCCAGGGTAGAAACACCATATATTTT. This encodes CASSQGRNTIYF.

CDR3 in DNA: TGTGCCAGCAGTGAAGCCGTGTACAATGAGCAGTTCTTC. Residues: CASSEAVYNEQFF. The chain couples TRBV6-1 to TRBJ2-1, with D hard to call. V lost 0 bases, J lost 4 bases, and 4 bases lay in between. Germline values: CDR1 MNHNS, CDR2 SASEGT. The CDR3 consists of 13 residues.

This chain uses TRBV27 with TRBJ2-7; TRBD1 agrees at 9 bases. CDR3 length: 16 amino acids. V trimming: 2 bases; J trimming: 3 bases; junction bases outside the gene matches: 8. The germline V gene has CDR1 MNHEY and CDR2 SMNVEV (reference sequence). The CDR3 is CASSLVRGTGIYEQYF. The DNA of the CDR3 is TGTGCCAGCAGTTTAGTTAGGGGGACAGGGATCTACGAGCAGTACTTC.

This rearrangement joins TRBV18 to TRBJ2-3; D unresolved. Germline V gene data show CDR1 as KGHSH and CDR2 as LQKENI. Trimming removed 3 bases at V and 5 bases at J, with 9 bases between. The CDR3 spans 13 residues. CDR3 sequence reads: CASSPRREDTQYF. CDR3 bases: TGTGCCAGCTCACCTAGAAGGGAAGATACGCAGTATTTT. The full variable domain, its missing parts supplied by reference TRBV18 and TRBJ2-3, is NAGVMQNPRHLVRRRGQEARLRCSPMKGHSHVYWYRQLPEEGLKFMVYLQKENIIDESGMPKERFSAEFPKEGPSILRIQQVVRGDSAAYFCASSPRREDTQYFGPGTRLTVL.

DNA for the CDR3: TGTGCCAGCATTAAGTCGGAGGGGGCGGACGAGCAGTACTTC. Amino acids: CASIKSEGADEQYF. The V call is TRBV2, the J call TRBJ2-7; D might be TRBD1 (7 bases). Germline V gene sequence: CDR1 SNHLY, CDR2 FYNNEI. The CDR3 spans 14 residues. V lost 7 bases to trimming and J lost 5 bases, with 18 bases between them.